This entry is about one T cell receptor (beta chain). These data come from a study of patients and donors after allogeneic stem cell transplantation. The CDR3 covers 12 residues. V was shortened by 9 bases and J by 8 bases, with 15 bases between the two germline ends. Germline V gene data show CDR1 as SGHRS and CDR2 as YFSETQ. TCRdb reanalysed the RT-PCR reads using MiXCR and keeps one entry per CDR3 protein. The sample carries tens of thousands of distinct CDR3 sequences, more than 25% recorded once. The sequence derives from a human donor who was either an allogeneic HSCT recipient or a stem cell or donor lymphocyte infusion donor (not recorded which). It is not recorded whose cells these are; they may come from a transplant donor. V is TRBV5-1 and J is TRBJ2-1; D gene ambiguous. Source material: blood, either unsorted or a sorted T cell fraction (not recorded which). DNA for the CDR3: TGCGCCATTCAGGTCCTCCGGGATGAGCAGTTCTTC. Amino acids: CAIQVLRDEQFF.